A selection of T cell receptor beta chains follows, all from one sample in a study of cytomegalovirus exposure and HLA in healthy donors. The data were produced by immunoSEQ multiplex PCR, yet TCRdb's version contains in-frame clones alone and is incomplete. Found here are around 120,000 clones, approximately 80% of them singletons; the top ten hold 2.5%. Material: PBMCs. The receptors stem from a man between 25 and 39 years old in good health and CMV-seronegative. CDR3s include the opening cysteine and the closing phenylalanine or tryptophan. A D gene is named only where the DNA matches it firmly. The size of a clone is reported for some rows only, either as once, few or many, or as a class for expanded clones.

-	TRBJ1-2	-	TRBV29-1	CSAPSQGNYGYTF	TGCAGCGCCCCATCCCAGGGAAACTATGGCTACACCTTC
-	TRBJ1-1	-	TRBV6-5	CASSFRFGQGNTEAFF	TGTGCCAGCAGTTTCCGCTTCGGGCAGGGGAACACTGAAGCTTTCTTT
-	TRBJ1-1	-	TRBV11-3	CASSLDRNTEAFF	TGTGCCAGCAGCTTAGACAGAAACACTGAAGCTTTCTTT
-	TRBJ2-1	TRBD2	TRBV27	CASTKPGTSGPNEQFF	TGTGCCAGCACCAAGCCGGGGACTAGCGGACCCAATGAGCAGTTCTTC
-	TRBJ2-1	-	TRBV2	CASSEWGLAYNEQFF	TGTGCCAGCAGTGAATGGGGGCTAGCCTACAATGAGCAGTTCTTC
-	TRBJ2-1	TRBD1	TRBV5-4	CASSSGQGTNEQFF	TGTGCCAGCAGCTCTGGACAGGGGACGAATGAGCAGTTCTTC
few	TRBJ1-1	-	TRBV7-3	CASSSGQPNTEAFF	TGTGCCAGCAGCTCCGGACAGCCGAACACTGAAGCTTTCTTT
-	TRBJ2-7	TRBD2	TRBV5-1	CASSLFRAGGPEEQYF	TGCGCCAGCAGCTTATTCCGAGCGGGAGGGCCGGAGGAGCAGTACTTC
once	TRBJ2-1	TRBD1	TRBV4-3	CASSQTDLQGADEQFF	TGCGCCAGCAGCCAAACGGATTTACAGGGGGCCGATGAGCAGTTCTTC
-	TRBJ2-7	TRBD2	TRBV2	CATTQEGGPSYEQYF	TGTGCCACTACCCAAGAGGGAGGGCCTAGTTACGAGCAGTACTTC
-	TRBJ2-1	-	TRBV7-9	CASSVSESYNEQFF	TGTGCCAGCAGCGTTTCGGAGTCCTACAATGAGCAGTTCTTC
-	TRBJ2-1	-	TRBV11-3	CASSLLKANYNEQFF	TGTGCCAGCAGCTTACTAAAAGCTAACTACAATGAGCAGTTCTTC
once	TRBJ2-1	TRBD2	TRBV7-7	CASSPRSGSLYNEQFF	TGTGCCAGCAGCCCGAGGAGCGGGAGTCTCTACAATGAGCAGTTCTTC
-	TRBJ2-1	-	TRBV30	CAWSVESGYNEQFF	TGTGCCTGGAGTGTAGAGTCGGGGTACAATGAGCAGTTCTTC
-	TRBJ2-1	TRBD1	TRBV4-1	CASSRDSSYNEQFF	TGCGCCAGCAGCCGGGACAGCTCCTACAATGAGCAGTTCTTC
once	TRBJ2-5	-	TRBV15	CATSRGGGPNQETQYF	TGTGCCACCAGCAGAGGTGGAGGACCAAACCAAGAGACCCAGTACTTC
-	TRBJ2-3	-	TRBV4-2	CASSRGGAQSTDTQYF	TGTGCCAGCAGCCGTGGGGGGGCCCAGAGCACAGATACGCAGTATTTT
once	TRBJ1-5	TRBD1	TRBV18	CASSLGTGPSNQPQHF	TGTGCCAGCTCACTTGGGACAGGTCCTAGCAATCAGCCCCAGCATTTT
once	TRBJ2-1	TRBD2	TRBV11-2	CASSFPGGEQFF	TGTGCCAGCAGCTTTCCGGGAGGTGAGCAGTTCTTC
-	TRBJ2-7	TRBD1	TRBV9	CASSPSSQPGQGAGEQYF	TGTGCCAGCAGCCCATCGTCGCAACCGGGACAGGGGGCAGGCGAGCAGTACTTC
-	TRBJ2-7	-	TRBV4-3	CASSIDRPPSYEQYF	TGCGCCAGCAGCATTGACAGGCCTCCCTCCTACGAGCAGTACTTC
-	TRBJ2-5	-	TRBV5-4	CASSLSYGHSLLTDQETQYF	TGTGCCAGCAGCCTTTCGTATGGGCATTCGTTGCTTACAGACCAAGAGACCCAGTACTTC
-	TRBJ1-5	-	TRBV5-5	CASSFTERQPQHF	TGTGCCAGCAGCTTCACGGAGAGGCAGCCCCAGCATTTT
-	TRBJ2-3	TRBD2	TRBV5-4	CASSFSGLAGVPQYF	TGTGCCAGCAGCTTTTCGGGACTAGCGGGAGTACCGCAGTATTTT
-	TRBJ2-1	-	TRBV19	CASSMAGSGSNEQFF	TGTGCCAGTAGTATGGCGGGCTCCGGGTCCAATGAGCAGTTCTTC
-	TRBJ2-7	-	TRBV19	CASSDGSSYEQYF	TGTGCCTCTTCGGACGGGAGCTCCTACGAGCAGTACTTC
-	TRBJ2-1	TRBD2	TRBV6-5	CATSSPGGDEQFF	TGTGCCACCAGCTCACCCGGGGGGGATGAGCAGTTCTTC
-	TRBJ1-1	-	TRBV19	CASSSWGDTEAFF	TGTGCCAGTAGTTCCTGGGGAGACACTGAAGCTTTCTTT
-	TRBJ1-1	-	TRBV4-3	CASSHGGLMNTEAFF	TGCGCCAGCAGCCACGGCGGACTAATGAACACTGAAGCTTTCTTT
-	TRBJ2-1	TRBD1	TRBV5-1	CASSLGQGMTNEQFF	TGCGCCAGCAGCTTGGGACAGGGGATGACCAATGAGCAGTTCTTC
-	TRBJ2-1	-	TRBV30	CAQAIRGSYNEQFF	TGTGCACAGGCTATTAGGGGGTCCTACAATGAGCAGTTCTTC
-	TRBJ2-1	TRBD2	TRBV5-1	CASRIAGGGNEQFF	TGCGCCAGCAGAATAGCGGGAGGGGGTAATGAGCAGTTCTTC
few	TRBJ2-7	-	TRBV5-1	CASSSPGNEQYF	TGCGCCAGCAGCTCGCCGGGTAACGAGCAGTACTTC
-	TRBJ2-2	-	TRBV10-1	CASSEGGRDTGELFF	TGCGCCAGCAGTGAGGGGGGCCGTGACACCGGGGAGCTGTTTTTT
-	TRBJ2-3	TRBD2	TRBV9	CASSVGGLVTRDTQYF	TGTGCCAGCAGCGTGGGGGGACTAGTCACTCGAGATACGCAGTATTTT
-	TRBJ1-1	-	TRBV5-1	CASSAYTGTEAFF	TGCGCCAGCAGCGCATACACAGGGACTGAAGCTTTCTTT
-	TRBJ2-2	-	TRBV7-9	CASSTNIGELFF	TGTGCCAGCAGCACAAACATCGGGGAGCTGTTTTTT
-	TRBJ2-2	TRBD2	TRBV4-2	CASSQTPLDPSGTNTGELFF	TGTGCCAGCAGCCAGACCCCATTGGACCCTAGCGGGACGAACACCGGGGAGCTGTTTTTT
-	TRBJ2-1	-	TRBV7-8	CASSLAGPGGNEQFF	TGTGCCAGCAGCTTAGCCGGGCCTGGGGGGAATGAGCAGTTCTTC
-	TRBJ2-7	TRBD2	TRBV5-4	CASSRLVGRHHEQYF	TGTGCCAGCAGCCGACTAGTCGGGAGGCACCACGAGCAGTACTTC
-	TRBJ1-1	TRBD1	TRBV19	CASSIDTLDRGEAFF	TGTGCCAGTAGTATAGACACCCTGGACAGGGGTGAAGCTTTCTTT
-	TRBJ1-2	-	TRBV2	CASTQRGGGGYTF	TGTGCCAGCACCCAACGGGGGGGCGGAGGCTACACCTTC
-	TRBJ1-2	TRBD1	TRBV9	CASSVGTGNGYTF	TGTGCCAGCAGCGTCGGGACAGGGAATGGCTACACCTTC
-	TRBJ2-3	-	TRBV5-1	CASSSEHADTQYF	TGCGCCAGCAGTTCTGAGCATGCGGATACGCAGTATTTT
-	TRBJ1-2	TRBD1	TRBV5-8	CASSLDRGFTGGYTF	TGTGCCAGCAGTTTGGACAGGGGATTCACTGGAGGCTACACCTTC
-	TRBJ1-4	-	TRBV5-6	CASSTYYRNEKLFF	TGTGCCAGCAGCACCTACTACAGGAATGAAAAACTGTTTTTT